Sequencing of this T cell receptor beta chain was carried out in a study of identical twins. Each cDNA held unique molecular identifiers, and template switching gave it a universal primer site. In TCRdb, the 5' RACE reads were re-called with MiXCR into one record per CDR3 protein. Of 1,800,000 or so distinct CDR3 sequences in the sample, less than 35% were seen once. The CDR3 consists of 16 residues. Broader study findings: Models underestimated TCR alpha sharing (out-of-frame) in monozygotic twins.

With respect to this clonotype: The antigen is unknown.

The material sequenced was cord blood. The source is a newborn girl in good health. The V and J genes are TRBV21-1 and TRBJ1-5. TRBV21-1 is recorded as a pseudogene. CDR3: CASSKRGRGTNRPQHF. In DNA form, the CDR3 reads TGTGCCAGCAGCAAGCGGGGCAGAGGTACGAATCGGCCCCAGCATTTT.